This entry lists 17 T cell receptor beta chains sequenced from one sample in a study of shared clonotypes between healthy human individuals. It was CD45RO-negative cells, positively selected for CCR7, that made up naive CD8 cells, with terminally differentiated effector memory CD45RA+ cells excluded. The protocol was immunoSEQ multiplex PCR, while the TCRdb copy is restricted to in-frame clones and leaves out a portion. The data contain about 2.1 million clones, approximately 94% of them singletons. Sequenced input: naive CD8+ T cells from PBMCs. The receptor source for this set is a young man in good health. Some clones in this sample may be carry-over from other donors' samples.

This rearrangement joins TRBV5-4 to TRBJ2-5, with D perhaps matching TRBD2 (6 bases). CDR1 is SGHNT and CDR2 is YYREEE in the germline V gene (reference sequence). The germline V and J ends were trimmed by 2 bases and 4 bases, with 15 bases remaining between them. The CDR3 is 15 residues long. The CDR3, as DNA: TGTGCCAGCAGCTTTTTCAGGGAGGAACGAGAGACCCAGTACTTC. It yields the protein CASSFFREERETQYF.

The V and J genes are TRBV18 and TRBJ1-4; D gene ambiguous. The CDR3 is 15 amino acids. The germline V gene has CDR1 KGHSH and CDR2 LQKENI. V lost 5 bases and J lost 7, with 17 bases in between. The CDR3 sequence is CASSSDGSLFEKLFF. The CDR3 region has the DNA TGTGCCAGCTCATCGGACGGGTCCCTTTTTGAAAAACTGTTTTTT.

The gene calls are TRBV28 and TRBJ1-5, with D possibly matching TRBD1 (6 bases). Germline V CDR1 and CDR2: MDHEN, SYDVKM. Trimming cost V 2 bases and J 5 bases, with 10 bases left between them. This CDR3 is built from 14 residues. In DNA form, the CDR3 reads TGTGCCAGCAGTTTAGGGGACACTTATCAGCCCCAGCATTTT. The encoded protein is CASSLGDTYQPQHF.

This sequence joins TRBV19 and TRBJ2-7, with TRBD2 identical over 11 bases. The length of the CDR3 is 15 residues. V lost 5 bases, J lost 2 bases, and 5 bases stayed unmatched. CDR1 LNHDA and CDR2 SQIVND come from the germline V gene (reference sequence). Here the CDR3 DNA reads TGTGCCAGTAGTCTGACTAGCGGGGAAGCCTACGAGCAGTACTTC. Translating gives CASSLTSGEAYEQYF.

For this clone: This sample includes further DNA sequences coding for the same CDR3. The rearrangement uses TRBV29-1 and TRBJ2-7; 8 nucleotides align to TRBD2. CDR3 length: 14 amino acids. Germline-derived CDR1 and CDR2 are SQVTM and ANQGSEA. The J segment lost 0 bases and the V segment lost 2 bases, leaving 3 bases of the junction unmatched. The CDR3 bases are TGCAGCGTTGAAACTAGCGGAGCCTCCTACGAGCAGTACTTC. Protein sequence: CSVETSGASYEQYF.

V usage is TRBV9 and J usage is TRBJ2-1; a possible D gene is TRBD2 (5 bases). This CDR3 contains 15 residues. Germline loops: CDR1 SGDLS, CDR2 YYNGEE. The ends were cut back, 0 bases at V and 1 base at J, with 8 bases in the middle. The CDR3 region has the DNA TGTGCCAGCAGCGTAGAAAGCGGATCCTACAATGAGCAGTTCTTC. Translating it yields CASSVESGSYNEQFF. The whole variable domain, remainder taken from reference TRBV9 and TRBJ2-1, is DSGVTQTPKHLITATGQRVTLRCSPRSGDLSVYWYQQSLDQGLQFLIQYYNGEERAKGNILERFSAQQFPDLHSELNLSSLELGDSALYFCASSVESGSYNEQFFGPGTRLTVL.

The chain recombines TRBV15 with TRBJ2-3, with a possible D match to TRBD1 (5 bases). Per germline, CDR1 LNHNV and CDR2 YYDKDF (reference sequence). Trimming took 0 bases from V and 5 from J, leaving 6 bases between them. This CDR3 is built from 13 residues. CDR3 protein: CATSREGEDTQYF. The CDR3 nucleotides are TGTGCCACCAGCAGAGAAGGGGAAGATACGCAGTATTTT.

V is TRBV29-1 and J is TRBJ2-1; D tentatively reads TRBD1 or TRBD2 (5 bases each). Germline-derived CDR1 and CDR2 are SQVTM and ANQGSEA. This CDR3 has 12 residues. V gave up 3 bases and J gave up 5 bases, with 8 bases separating them. The CDR3 DNA follows: TGCAGCGTTGAGCCGGGGCACAATGAGCAGTTCTTC. Protein product: CSVEPGHNEQFF.

This clone was recorded a few times. V usage is TRBV13 and J usage is TRBJ1-1; D ambiguous. V lost 4 bases to trimming and J lost 10 bases, with 16 bases between them. Germline-derived CDR1 and CDR2 are PRHDT and FYEKMQ (reference sequence). The CDR3 is 13 amino acids. The CDR3 spells CASSSSIWGTAFF. The DNA for the CDR3 is TGTGCCAGCAGCTCGTCCATATGGGGAACAGCTTTCTTT.

The genes are TRBV10-2 and TRBJ2-1; D tentatively reads TRBD1 or TRBD2 (5 bases each). Trimming removed 3 bases at V and 8 bases at J, with 23 bases between. This CDR3 spans 17 amino acids. CDR1 is WSHSY and CDR2 is SAAADI in the germline V gene. CDR3 sequence (DNA): TGCGCCAGCAGTGAAAGAGATAGGGCGGGCATCAGGGATGAGCAGTTCTTC. Its translation: CASSERDRAGIRDEQFF.

The CDR3 loop is CASSLPGTSINEQFF. The CDR3 bases are TGTGCCAGCAGTTTGCCCGGGACTAGTATCAATGAGCAGTTCTTC. The chain carries TRBV27 and TRBJ2-1; 8 bases line up with TRBD2. The CDR3 sequence is 15 residues long. CDR1 MNHEY and CDR2 SMNVEV come from the germline V gene (reference sequence). The junction had 7 bases not matched to a gene; V was cut back by 3 bases and J by 6 bases.

This clone was recorded once. V and J are TRBV6-1 and TRBJ2-7; 10 nucleotides line up with TRBD1. V gave up 1 base and J gave up 3 bases; unmatched junction bases: 6. Germline V CDR1 and CDR2: MNHNS, SASEGT. This CDR3 is built from 16 residues. The CDR3 DNA follows: TGTGCCAGCAGTGAAGGCCCCGGGACAGGGGACTACGAGCAGTACTTC. Its translation: CASSEGPGTGDYEQYF.

The chain's CDR3 is CASRVGFSGANVLTF. CDR3 DNA: TGTGCCAGCAGAGTAGGGTTCTCTGGGGCCAACGTCCTGACTTTC. J is TRBJ2-6 and V is TRBV27; no reliable D call. Germline V gives CDR1 MNHEY, CDR2 SMNVEV (reference sequence). Trimming shortened V by 6 bases and J by 0 bases, and 9 bases separated the two germline ends. This CDR3 spans 15 amino acids.

The chain links TRBV28 to TRBJ1-5; D is possibly TRBD1 (5 bases). The CDR3 is 14 amino acids. The germline gives CDR1 MDHEN, CDR2 SYDVKM. The V end lost 6 bases, the J end lost 5 bases, and 14 bases lay between the germline ends. In DNA form, the CDR3 reads TGTGCCAGCAGCCCTCCCAGGGAAGATCAGCCCCAGCATTTT. Translation gives CASSPPREDQPQHF.

Concerning this clone: A junction end diverges from the germline sequence, so it may reflect a read error. This chain connects TRBV29-1 to TRBJ1-1, with 9 bases identical to TRBD1. CDR1 and CDR2 (germline): SQVTM, ANQGSEA. CDR3 length equals 12 residues. Written as DNA, the CDR3 is TGCAGCGCCACCCCGGGACAGGGTCCTTCTTCCTTT. It specifies CSATPGQGPSSF. The full variable domain, in which reference TRBV29-1 and TRBJ1-1 provide the parts outside the CDR3, is SAVISQKPSRDICQRGTSLTIQCQVDSQVTMMFWYRQQPGQSLTLIATANQGSEATYESGFVIDKFPISRPNLTFSTLTVSNMSPEDSSIYLCSATPGQGPSSFGQGTRLTVV.

In this sample, this clone turned up once. V usage is TRBV28 and J usage is TRBJ1-5; D not certain. From germline, CDR1 is MDHEN and CDR2 SYDVKM. The CDR3 has 14 residues. V gave up 1 base and J gave up 7 bases, with 11 bases separating them. The chain's CDR3 is CASSLSTTRQPQHF. The CDR3 DNA is TGTGCCAGCAGTTTATCTACTACACGGCAGCCCCAGCATTTT.

CDR3 loop: CASSLGLAGPYNEQFF. The CDR3 region has the DNA TGTGCCAGCAGCTTAGGACTAGCGGGACCCTACAATGAGCAGTTCTTC. This chain joins TRBV7-9 and TRBJ2-1; 11 bases agree with TRBD2. V was pared by 1 base and J by 2 bases, with 1 base of the junction left unmatched. The CDR3 covers 16 residues. CDR1 SEHNR and CDR2 FQNEAQ come from the germline V gene (reference sequence).